This entry lists 23 T cell receptor beta chains sequenced from one sample in a study of CD8+ T cells in alopecia areata. Extracted from the samples, RNA was reverse transcribed into cDNA to serve as the sequencing template. Generated by immunoSEQ multiplex PCR, the TCRdb table keeps only in-frame clones and is missing some. The data show 65,000 to 90,000 clones, with roughly half seen just once and 5.5% to 6.5% held by the top ten. The sample consisted of NKG2D-high CD8+ T cells sorted from blood. The receptor source for this set is a human donor with alopecia areata.

J is TRBJ2-1 and V is TRBV29-1, with 14 bases that match TRBD2. The junction had 6 bases not matched to a gene; V was cut back by 6 bases and J by 8 bases. The V gene's germline CDR1 is SQVTM and CDR2 ANQGSEA. CDR3 length equals 14 residues. As DNA, the CDR3 is TGCAGCGTCTCCGGGACTAGCGGGAGCTATGAGCAGTTCTTC. As protein: CSVSGTSGSYEQFF.

This clone is a singleton in its sample. The chain combines TRBV27 with TRBJ2-3; D remains unclear. The V end was cut by 3 bases, the J end by 1 base, with 5 bases between. Looked up from germline, CDR1 is MNHEY and CDR2 is SMNVEV (reference sequence). There are 13 residues in the CDR3. CDR3 protein: CASSFDGTDTQYF. The CDR3 region has the DNA TGTGCCAGCAGTTTTGACGGCACAGATACGCAGTATTTT.

The rearrangement uses TRBV5-4 and TRBJ2-5; D may be TRBD2 (6 bases). Germline assignment: CDR1 SGHNT and CDR2 YYREEE (reference sequence). CDR3 size: 15 residues. V was pared by 3 bases and J by 2 bases, with 14 bases between. CDR3: CASSSHGLRQETQYF. CDR3 nucleotides: TGTGCCAGCAGCTCGCACGGACTACGTCAAGAGACCCAGTACTTC.

The V gene is TRBV25-1, the J gene TRBJ2-1, with D possibly being TRBD2 (6 bases). The ends were cut back, 4 bases at V and 2 bases at J, with 6 bases in the middle. This CDR3 is built from 13 residues. Germline values: CDR1 MGHDK, CDR2 SYGVNS. In DNA form, the CDR3 reads TGTGCCAGCAGTGGGACTACCTACAATGAGCAGTTCTTC. Encoded protein: CASSGTTYNEQFF. The variable domain in full, completed from reference TRBV25-1 and TRBJ2-1, reads EADIYQTPRYLVIGTGKKITLECSQTMGHDKMYWYQQDPGMELHLIHYSYGVNSTEKGDLSSESTVSRIRTEHFPLTLESARPSHTSQYLCASSGTTYNEQFFGPGTRLTVL.

The rearrangement joins TRBV5-1 to TRBJ2-1; 10 bases are a match to TRBD2. Germline lookup yields CDR1 SGHRS and CDR2 YFSETQ. After removal of 0 bases from V and 5 bases from J, the junction contained 8 bases not matched to a gene. The CDR3 spans 17 residues. CDR3 region: CASSLELAGVINNEQFF. CDR3 bases: TGCGCCAGCAGCTTGGAGCTAGCGGGAGTAATAAACAATGAGCAGTTCTTC.

V usage is TRBV4-1 and J usage is TRBJ1-2; no clear D. V was pared by 8 bases and J by 6 bases, with 16 bases between. Germline V lookup: CDR1 MGHRA, CDR2 YSYEKL. The CDR3 consists of 13 residues. The CDR3: CASWAEGSHGYTF. DNA of the CDR3: TGCGCCAGCTGGGCTGAAGGGAGTCATGGCTACACCTTC.

This chain joins TRBV29-1 and TRBJ2-1; 10 bases match TRBD1. CDR1 SQVTM and CDR2 ANQGSEA come from the germline V gene. This CDR3 is 17 amino acids long. V was clipped by 2 bases and J by 9 bases; unmatched bases: 16. The CDR3 DNA follows: TGCAGCGTTGAAATACCCAACCGGGACAGGGGATATGGTGAGCAGTTCTTC. Translating it yields CSVEIPNRDRGYGEQFF.

V and J are TRBV9 and TRBJ2-7; D might be TRBD2 (5 bases). This CDR3 has 15 residues. Germline V gene data show CDR1 as SGDLS and CDR2 as YYNGEE. V was clipped by 4 bases and J by 6 bases, with 20 bases between them. The CDR3 protein is CASSPSPEIEGEQYF. The CDR3 DNA reads TGTGCCAGCAGCCCCTCGCCCGAGATTGAGGGCGAGCAGTACTTC.

This clone was detected a few times. The chain carries TRBV5-1 and TRBJ2-5, with 10 bases lining up with TRBD2. The trim removed 0 bases at V and 1 base at J, leaving 3 bases unmatched. Germline V lookup: CDR1 SGHRS, CDR2 YFSETQ. There are 16 residues in the CDR3. The CDR3 spells CASSLGRTSGQETQYF. For the CDR3, the DNA is TGCGCCAGCAGCTTGGGACGGACTAGCGGCCAAGAGACCCAGTACTTC.

This chain uses TRBV29-1 with TRBJ1-2, with 9 bases matching TRBD1. This CDR3 spans 14 amino acids. CDR1 is SQVTM, CDR2 ANQGSEA, per germline. Trimming took 4 bases from V and 10 from J; bases not matched to a gene: 13. CDR3 DNA: TGCAGCGTTGTTTCCGGGACAGGGCCATTTGACTACACCTTC. Translation gives CSVVSGTGPFDYTF.

This clone was observed a few times. The V and J genes are TRBV2 and TRBJ2-7; the match to TRBD2 covers 7 bases. CDR3 length: 14 amino acids. Germline CDR1 SNHLY, CDR2 FYNNEI. The junction had 10 bases not matched to a gene; V was cut back by 8 bases and J by 3 bases. In DNA form, the CDR3 reads TGTGCCAGCCTTGGGAGTACGGGAGGCTACGAGCAGTACTTC. This codes for CASLGSTGGYEQYF.

CDR3 in amino acids: CASGEPAQYF. The DNA for the CDR3 is TGTGCCAGCGGGGAGCCGGCCCAGTACTTC. This chain joins TRBV28 and TRBJ2-5; a weak D match, TRBD2 (5 bases). V was cut by 8 bases and J by 9 bases, with 10 bases left in between. Germline CDR1 MDHEN, CDR2 SYDVKM. The CDR3 spans 10 residues. Full variable domain (missing parts from reference TRBV28 and TRBJ2-5): DVKVTQSSRYLVKRTGEKVFLECVQDMDHENMFWYRQDPGLGLRLIYFSYDVKMKEKGDIPEGYSVSREKKERFSLILESASTNQTSMYLCASGEPAQYFGPGTRLLVL.

This rearrangement joins TRBV4-3 to TRBJ2-2; no clear D gene. With 2 bases removed from V and 1 base from J, the gap between germline ends came to 5 bases. CDR3 length: 14 residues. Germline lookup yields CDR1 LGHNA and CDR2 YSLEER. The CDR3 DNA reads TGCGCCAGCAGCCAATACATGAACACCGGGGAGCTGTTTTTT. It yields the protein CASSQYMNTGELFF.

The CDR3 region has the DNA TGTGCCAGCGGCTCCTTAGGGGATAAAGAGACCCAGTACTTC. Translating it yields CASGSLGDKETQYF. The rearrangement links TRBV6-6 to TRBJ2-5; TRBD1 might be the D (5 bases). CDR3 length: 14 residues. The ends were cut back, 8 bases at V and 3 bases at J, with 16 bases in the middle. CDR1 and CDR2 from the germline V gene are MNHNY and SVGAGI (reference sequence).

This chain joins TRBV25-1 and TRBJ1-1, with D maybe TRBD1 (5 bases). Between the trimmed V and J ends, which lost 7 bases and 5 bases, there was a span of 8 bases. Germline loops: CDR1 MGHDK, CDR2 SYGVNS. The CDR3 runs 11 residues. CDR3 in DNA: TGTGCCAGCACCGGGGGAACTGAAGCTTTCTTT. As protein: CASTGGTEAFF.

This clone was detected only a few times. The chain combines TRBV19 with TRBJ2-7; D uncertain. The CDR3 sequence is 12 residues long. The germline gives CDR1 LNHDA, CDR2 SQIVND (reference sequence). The V gene lost 5 bases and the J gene lost 2 bases, with 7 bases spanning the gap. The CDR3 spells CASSLGTYEQYF. In DNA form, the CDR3 reads TGTGCCAGTAGTTTGGGGACCTACGAGCAGTACTTC.

The chain has TRBV7-9 and TRBJ1-1; D gene ambiguous. CDR3 length: 14 amino acids. Germline V CDR1 and CDR2: SEHNR, FQNEAQ (reference sequence). Trimming shortened V by 3 bases and J by 1 base, and 9 bases separated the two germline ends. In nucleotides, the CDR3 is TGTGCCAGCAGCTTGGTCCTCGAGAACACTGAAGCTTTCTTT. It yields the protein CASSLVLENTEAFF.

The chain couples TRBV29-1 to TRBJ1-2; D gene ambiguous. CDR3 length: 15 amino acids. Trimming cost V 0 bases and J 4 bases, with 15 bases left between them. Germline values: CDR1 SQVTM, CDR2 ANQGSEA. CDR3 protein: CSVEDSPSQFYGYTF. As DNA, the CDR3 is TGCAGCGTTGAAGATAGTCCCTCGCAGTTCTATGGCTACACCTTC.

This chain joins TRBV30 and TRBJ1-2; D is unclear. CDR3 length: 12 residues. The V end was cut by 7 bases, the J end by 8 bases, with 17 bases between. Germline lookup yields CDR1 GTSNPN and CDR2 SVGIG (reference sequence). DNA for the CDR3: TGTGCCTTCCTCGACCCGACCCACGGCTACACCTTC. Translation: CAFLDPTHGYTF.

The count of this clone is one. Other DNA sequences in the sample encode the same CDR3. The chain recombines TRBV29-1 with TRBJ2-2; maybe TRBD1 (5 bases). Germline CDR1 reads SQVTM; CDR2 reads ANQGSEA. The CDR3 runs to 14 residues. Trimming pared 3 bases from V and 3 bases from J, leaving 11 bases between. CDR3 region: CSVDGQGDTGELFF. DNA of the CDR3: TGCAGCGTTGACGGGCAGGGTGACACCGGGGAGCTGTTTTTT.

The table lists this clone with a few counts. For the CDR3, the DNA is TGTGCAACCAAAGGCCTCTACGAGCAGTACTTC. Amino acids: CATKGLYEQYF. The genes are TRBV2 and TRBJ2-7; D is uncertain. The CDR3 is 11 amino acids. Germline V CDR1 and CDR2: SNHLY, FYNNEI.

V gene TRBV27 combines with J gene TRBJ1-1, with 8 positions matching TRBD1. V trimming: 2 bases; J trimming: 3 bases; junction bases outside the gene matches: 2. The CDR3 has 14 residues. Germline-derived CDR1 and CDR2 are MNHEY and SMNVEV (reference sequence). CDR3 in DNA: TGTGCCAGCAGTTTACAGGGGGCGGACACTGAAGCTTTCTTT. Translating it yields CASSLQGADTEAFF.

This clone was counted a single time. The chain is built from TRBV30 and TRBJ2-5, with TRBD1 matching 7 bases. V lost 3 bases and J lost 1; bases outside the gene matches: 5. This CDR3 is built from 14 residues. Per the germline V gene, CDR1 is GTSNPN and CDR2 is SVGIG (reference sequence). CDR3 amino acids: CAWSRDSFQETQYF. In nucleotides, the CDR3 is TGTGCCTGGAGCCGGGACAGTTTCCAAGAGACCCAGTACTTC.